What follows describes a single T cell receptor beta chain. It has no known antigen specificity. No base-level quality is on record; no much larger clone is a single base apart. The sample is drawn from a study of T cells in localized non-small cell lung cancer (dated by TCRdb to the early 2020s). Broadly, across the study: The study analyzed T cell repertoires of under 250 early-stage NSCLC patients, comparing tumors and uninvolved tumor-adjacent lungs. The cohort consisted of approximately 220 treatment-naive NSCLC patients whose localized lung tumors had been resected. NSCLC patients had a mean age of roughly 64 years, and around 130 were male and around 110 female.

At diagnosis, peripheral blood, uninvolved tumor-adjacent lung and tumor were collected and stored as a combination of fresh-frozen and FFPE material. For TCR repertoire profiling, the blood samples were analyzed as peripheral blood mononuclear cells. The immunoSEQ Assay was used to sequence TCR beta CDR3 regions from DNA. From the authors' description of their analysis: To compute T cell density, TCR beta template counts were normalized to usable DNA, which was estimated by amplifying housekeeping genes. Richness was estimated using the preseqR package, with extrapolation to 400,000 templates for PBMC samples and to 120,000 templates for tissue samples. Clonality was taken to be one minus Pielou's evenness. Tissue-enriched TCRs were identified through differential abundance testing performed on productive amino-acid clonotypes, with a minimum total count of 5 and an alpha of 0.1. Repertoire overlap between compartments was quantified with the Jaccard Index and Morisita Overlap Index. TCR beta CDR3s were clustered by GLIPH together with public tetramer-defined viral CDR3s, and at least three viral sequences plus V-gene enrichment were required for viral motifs. TCRdb carries this immuneACCESS record with in-frame sequences only. Its versions omit some clonotypes, under half of them owing to an unresolved V gene in the studies checked, with the rest unexplained. V and J calls and clone size follow that table, whereas D and trimming were derived from the DNA. The sample data list about 48,000 clones, and 60% to 85% of these were observed just once. The ten largest clones add up to less than 20% of the sample.

Points the paper makes about the study in general: Because multi-region tumor sequencing was not done, intratumor heterogeneity could not be ruled out. Higher T cell density in blood was associated with longer overall survival, whereas higher clonality in adjacent lung was associated with shorter survival. Because of the exploratory design, TCR variables were selected using unadjusted p-values without false-discovery rate correction. A median of about 50 of the top 100 tumor clones turned up in the paired uninvolved adjacent lung, and some 28 of those clones also ranked among the top 100 of that same adjacent lung. Uninvolved tumor-adjacent lung showed the highest T cell clonality, higher than tumor, which suggests more focused antigenic responses in the uninvolved tumor-adjacent lung.

Counted from cysteine to phenylalanine, this CDR3 has 14 amino acids. Just the 42-base CDR3 DNA is kept, in frame starting at base 1. V was cut back by 6 bases and J by 4 bases, leaving a gap of 15 bases between them. CDR1 and CDR2, per the germline V gene (reference sequence), are PRHDT and FYEKMQ. The sequencing here drew on peripheral blood, taken before any cancer treatment. The rearrangement joined TRBV13 to TRBJ1-1, with no confident D gene call. This clonotype was obtained from a man between 35 and 75 years old with stage I squamous cell lung carcinoma. The CDR3 protein is CASRGRGILTEAFF. The DNA is TGTGCCAGCAGGGGCAGAGGGATACTCACTGAAGCTTTCTTT.